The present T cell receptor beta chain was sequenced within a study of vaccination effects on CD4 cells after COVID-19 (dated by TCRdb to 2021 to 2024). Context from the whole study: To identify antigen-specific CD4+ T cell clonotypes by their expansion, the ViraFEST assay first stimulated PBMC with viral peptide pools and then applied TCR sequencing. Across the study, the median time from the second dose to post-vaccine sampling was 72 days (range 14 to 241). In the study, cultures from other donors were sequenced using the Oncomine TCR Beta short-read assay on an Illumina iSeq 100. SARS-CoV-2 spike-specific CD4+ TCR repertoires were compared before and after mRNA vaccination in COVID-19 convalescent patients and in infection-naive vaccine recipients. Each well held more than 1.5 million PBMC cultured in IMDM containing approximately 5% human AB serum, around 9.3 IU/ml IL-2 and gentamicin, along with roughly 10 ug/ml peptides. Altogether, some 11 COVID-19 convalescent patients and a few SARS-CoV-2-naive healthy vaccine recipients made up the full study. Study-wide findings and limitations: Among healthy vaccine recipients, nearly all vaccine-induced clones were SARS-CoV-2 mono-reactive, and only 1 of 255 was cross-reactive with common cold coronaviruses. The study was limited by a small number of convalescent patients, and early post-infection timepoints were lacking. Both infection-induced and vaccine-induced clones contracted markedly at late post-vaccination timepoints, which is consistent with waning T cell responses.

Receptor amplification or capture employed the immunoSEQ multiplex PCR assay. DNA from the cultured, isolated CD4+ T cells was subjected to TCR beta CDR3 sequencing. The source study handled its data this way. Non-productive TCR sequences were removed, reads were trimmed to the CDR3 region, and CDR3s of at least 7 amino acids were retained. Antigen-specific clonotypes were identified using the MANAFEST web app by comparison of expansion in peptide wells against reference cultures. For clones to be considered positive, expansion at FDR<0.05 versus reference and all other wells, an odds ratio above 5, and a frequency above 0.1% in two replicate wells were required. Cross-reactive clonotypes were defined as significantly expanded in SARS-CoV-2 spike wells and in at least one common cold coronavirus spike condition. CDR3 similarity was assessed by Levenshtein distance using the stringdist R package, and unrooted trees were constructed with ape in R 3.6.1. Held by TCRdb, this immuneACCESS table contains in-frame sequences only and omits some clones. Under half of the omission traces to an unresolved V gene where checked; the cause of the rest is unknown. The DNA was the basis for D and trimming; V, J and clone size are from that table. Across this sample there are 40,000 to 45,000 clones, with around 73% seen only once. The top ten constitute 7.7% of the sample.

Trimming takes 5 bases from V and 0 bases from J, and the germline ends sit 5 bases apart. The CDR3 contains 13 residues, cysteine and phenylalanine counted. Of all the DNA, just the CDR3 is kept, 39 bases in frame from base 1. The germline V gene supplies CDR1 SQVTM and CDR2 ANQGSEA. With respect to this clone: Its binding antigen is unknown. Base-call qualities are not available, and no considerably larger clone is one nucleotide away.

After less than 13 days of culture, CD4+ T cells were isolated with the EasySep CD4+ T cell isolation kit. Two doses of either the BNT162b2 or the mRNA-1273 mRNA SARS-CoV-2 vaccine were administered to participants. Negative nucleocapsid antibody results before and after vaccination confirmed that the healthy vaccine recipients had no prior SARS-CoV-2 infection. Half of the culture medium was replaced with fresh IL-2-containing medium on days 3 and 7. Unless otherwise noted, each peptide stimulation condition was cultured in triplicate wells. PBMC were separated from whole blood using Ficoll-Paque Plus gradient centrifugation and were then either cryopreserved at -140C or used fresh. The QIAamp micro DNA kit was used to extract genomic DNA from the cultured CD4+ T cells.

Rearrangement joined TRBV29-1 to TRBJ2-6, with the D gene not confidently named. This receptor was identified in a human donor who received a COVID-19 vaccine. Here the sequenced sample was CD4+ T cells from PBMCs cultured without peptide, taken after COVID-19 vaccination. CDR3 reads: CSVSPSGANVLTF. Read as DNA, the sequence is TGCAGCGTTTCCCCCTCTGGGGCCAACGTCCTGACTTTC. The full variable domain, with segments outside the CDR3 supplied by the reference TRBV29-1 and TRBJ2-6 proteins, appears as SAVISQKPSRDICQRGTSLTIQCQVDSQVTMMFWYRQQPGQSLTLIATANQGSEATYESGFVIDKFPISRPNLTFSTLTVSNMSPEDSSIYLCSVSPSGANVLTFGAGSRLTVL.